The 10 T cell receptor beta chains below come from one sample, sequenced in a study of tumor and adjacent non-tumor tissue in lung cancer. TCRbeta libraries were built with three rounds of nested PCR, modified from ARM-PCR. TCRdb fed the multiplex PCR reads into MiXCR, producing one record per CDR3 protein. The sample records tens of thousands of distinct CDR3 sequences, approximately 68% being singletons. This sample's RNA came from whole unsorted tissue. More than 3 cm separated this lung sample from the edge of the tumor. Sequenced: distant non-tumor lung tissue. The receptors here all came from a woman aged 45-60 years with non-small cell lung cancer.

This clonotype was seen once. The rearrangement joins TRBV5-1 to TRBJ1-2; D remains ambiguous. The CDR3 is 14 amino acids. Germline V gene sequence: CDR1 SGHRS, CDR2 YFSETQ. V dropped 2 bases and J dropped 2 bases, with 10 bases sitting between them. CDR3 nucleotides: TGCGCCAGCAGCTTAAGGGAGGTGAACTATGGCTACACCTTC. Its protein product is CASSLREVNYGYTF.

Only one count was recorded for this clonotype. Being one base from a much bigger clone, this may be a read error. This chain connects TRBV28 to TRBJ1-2; no firm D call. Trimming pared 7 bases from V and 4 bases from J, leaving 19 bases between. This CDR3 has 15 residues. The germline V gene encodes CDR1 MDHEN and CDR2 SYDVKM. CDR3 amino acids: CASKEQSRASYGYTF. The DNA for the CDR3 is TGTGCCAGCAAAGAACAGTCCCGAGCATCCTATGGCTACACCTTC.

This clonotype was counted at least ten times. The gene calls are TRBV4-2 and TRBJ2-1; 9 nucleotides agree with TRBD2. Germline V CDR1 and CDR2: LGHNA, YNFKEQ. There are 15 residues in the CDR3. With 5 bases clipped from V and 8 bases from J, the junction kept 10 bases outside the gene matches. CDR3 amino acids: CASSDAGGPGDEQFF. Written as DNA, the CDR3 is TGTGCCAGCAGCGACGCGGGAGGGCCGGGCGATGAGCAGTTCTTC.

This clonotype was seen a few times. A much larger clone lies a single base off, so this may be a read error. The chain links TRBV12-3 or TRBV12-4 to TRBJ2-5; 9 bases agree with TRBD1. CDR3 length: 15 amino acids. This CDR3 reads CTSSPRTGAWETQYF. CDR3 bases: TGTACCAGCAGTCCTCGGACAGGGGCTTGGGAGACCCAGTACTTC.

The chain recombines TRBV11-2 with TRBJ2-2; TRBD2 might be the D (5 bases). Germline V gene data show CDR1 as SGHAT and CDR2 as FQNNGV. Trimming cost V 3 bases and J 4 bases, with 18 bases left between them. This CDR3 has 17 amino acids. CDR3 region: CASSFRGSRVSTGELFF. The CDR3, as DNA: TGTGCCAGCAGCTTTCGGGGTAGCAGAGTTTCCACCGGGGAGCTGTTTTTT.

As concerns this clonotype: Its ends do not fully match the called genes, so a read error is possible. The J gene is TRBJ2-1, the V gene TRBV10-3; D is ambiguous. Germline assignment: CDR1 ENHRY and CDR2 SYGVKD. The CDR3 length is 11 residues. CDR3 nucleotide sequence: TGTGCCATCCAGGCTAAGGGTGAGCAGTCCTTC. It yields the protein CAIQAKGEQSF.

A remark on this clonotype: This may be a read error: a much more frequent sequence differs by one nucleotide. This rearrangement joins TRBV20-1 to TRBJ2-1, with D unresolved. The germline V gene encodes CDR1 DFQATT and CDR2 SNEGSKA (reference sequence). CDR3 length equals 12 residues. Trimming took 6 bases from V and 7 from J, leaving 13 bases between them. Written as DNA, the CDR3 is TGCAGTGCCCACAAGGGAACGAATGAGCAGTTCTTC. This sequence encodes CSAHKGTNEQFF.

As concerns this clonotype: An end of the junction differs from the germline gene, which may be a read error. The gene calls are TRBV6-2 or TRBV6-3 and TRBJ1-5; D gene ambiguous. This CDR3 comprises 13 residues. CDR1 MNHEY and CDR2 SVGEGT come from the germline V gene. CDR3 coding DNA: TGTGCCAGCAGCATACTTATCAATCGGCCCCAGCATTTT. It specifies CASSILINRPQHF.

This clonotype rates as medium-sized. V and J are TRBV29-1 and TRBJ2-7; D call uncertain. There are 13 residues in the CDR3. The V and J ends lost 4 bases and 0 bases respectively, with 10 bases between them. Germline V CDR1 and CDR2: SQVTM, ANQGSEA. The CDR3 spells CSVVRGNSYEQYF. Written as DNA, the CDR3 is TGCAGCGTTGTGCGAGGAAACTCCTACGAGCAGTACTTC.

As concerns this clonotype: At one end the junction does not follow the germline gene, possibly because of a read error. This rearrangement joins TRBV4-1 to TRBJ1-1; D is ambiguous. Germline V gene sequence: CDR1 MGHRA, CDR2 YSYEKL. CDR3 length: 16 residues. As DNA, the CDR3 is TGCACCTCCAGCCAAGATCGTTACAGTGCGAACACTGAAGTTTTCTTT. Amino acids: CTSSQDRYSANTEVFF.